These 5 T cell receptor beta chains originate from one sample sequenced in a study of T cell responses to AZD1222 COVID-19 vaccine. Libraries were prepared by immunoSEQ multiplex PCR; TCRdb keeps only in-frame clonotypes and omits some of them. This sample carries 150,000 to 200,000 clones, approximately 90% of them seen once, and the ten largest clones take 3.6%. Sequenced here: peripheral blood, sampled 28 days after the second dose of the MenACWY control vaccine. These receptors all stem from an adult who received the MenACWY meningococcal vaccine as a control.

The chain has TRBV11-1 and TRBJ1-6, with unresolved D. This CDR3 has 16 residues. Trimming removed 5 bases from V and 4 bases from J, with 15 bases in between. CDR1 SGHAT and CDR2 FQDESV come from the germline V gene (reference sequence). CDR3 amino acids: CASSLRRQQYNSPLHF. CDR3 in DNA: TGTGCCAGCAGCCTCCGAAGGCAGCAGTATAATTCACCCCTCCACTTT. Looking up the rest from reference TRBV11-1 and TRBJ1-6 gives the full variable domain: EAEVAQSPRYKITEKSQAVAFWCDPISGHATLYWYRQILGQGPELLVQFQDESVVDDSQLPKDRFSAERLKGVDSTLKIQPAELGDSAMYLCASSLRRQQYNSPLHFGNGTRLTVT.

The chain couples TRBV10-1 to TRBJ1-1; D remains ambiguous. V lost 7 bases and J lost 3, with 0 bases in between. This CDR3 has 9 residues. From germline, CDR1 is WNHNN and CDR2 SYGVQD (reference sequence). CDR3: CASNTEAFF. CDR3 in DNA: TGCGCCAGCAACACTGAAGCTTTCTTT.

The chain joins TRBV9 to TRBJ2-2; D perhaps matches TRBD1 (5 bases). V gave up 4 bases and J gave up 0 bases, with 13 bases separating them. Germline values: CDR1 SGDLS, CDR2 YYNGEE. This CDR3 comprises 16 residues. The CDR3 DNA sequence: TGTGCCAGCAGCTCCAGGGATTACCCGAACACCGGGGAGCTGTTTTTT. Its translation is CASSSRDYPNTGELFF.

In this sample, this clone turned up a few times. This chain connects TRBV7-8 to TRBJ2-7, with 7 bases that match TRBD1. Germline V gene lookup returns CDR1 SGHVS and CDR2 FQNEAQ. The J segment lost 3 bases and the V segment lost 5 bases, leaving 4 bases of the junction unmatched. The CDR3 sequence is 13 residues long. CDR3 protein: CASSARTGYEQYF. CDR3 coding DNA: TGTGCCAGCAGCGCGAGGACAGGCTACGAGCAGTACTTC. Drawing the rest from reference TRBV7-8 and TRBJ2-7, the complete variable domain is GAGVSQSPRYKVAKRGQDVALRCDPISGHVSLFWYQQALGQGPEFLTYFQNEAQLDKSGLPSDRFFAERPEGSVSTLKIQRTQQEDSAVYLCASSARTGYEQYFGPGTRLTVT.

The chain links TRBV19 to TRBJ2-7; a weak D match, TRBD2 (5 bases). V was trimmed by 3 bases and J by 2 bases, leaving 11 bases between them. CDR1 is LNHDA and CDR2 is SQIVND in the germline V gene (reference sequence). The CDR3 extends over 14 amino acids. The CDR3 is CASSMAGLAYEQYF. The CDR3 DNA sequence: TGTGCCAGTAGTATGGCGGGCCTCGCCTACGAGCAGTACTTC.